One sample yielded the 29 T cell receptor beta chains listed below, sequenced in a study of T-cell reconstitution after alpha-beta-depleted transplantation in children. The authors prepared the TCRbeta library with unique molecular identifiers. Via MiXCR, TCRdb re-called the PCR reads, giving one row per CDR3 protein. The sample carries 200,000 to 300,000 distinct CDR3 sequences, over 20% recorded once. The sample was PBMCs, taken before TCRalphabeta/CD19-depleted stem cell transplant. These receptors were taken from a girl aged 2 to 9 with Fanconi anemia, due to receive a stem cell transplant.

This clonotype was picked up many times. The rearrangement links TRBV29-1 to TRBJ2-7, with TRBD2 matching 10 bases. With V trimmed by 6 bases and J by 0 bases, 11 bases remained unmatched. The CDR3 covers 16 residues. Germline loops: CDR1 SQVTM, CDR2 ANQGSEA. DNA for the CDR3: TGCAGCGTCCGGGGAGTAGCGGGGGGTTTCTCCTACGAGCAGTACTTC. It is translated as CSVRGVAGGFSYEQYF.

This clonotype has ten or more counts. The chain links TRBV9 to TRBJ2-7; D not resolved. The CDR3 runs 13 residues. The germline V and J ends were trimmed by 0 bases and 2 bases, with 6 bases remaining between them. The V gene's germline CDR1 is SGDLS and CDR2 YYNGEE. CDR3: CASSVDGTYEQYF. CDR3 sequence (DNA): TGTGCCAGCAGCGTAGACGGAACCTACGAGCAGTACTTC. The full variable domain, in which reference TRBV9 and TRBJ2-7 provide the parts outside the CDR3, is DSGVTQTPKHLITATGQRVTLRCSPRSGDLSVYWYQQSLDQGLQFLIQYYNGEERAKGNILERFSAQQFPDLHSELNLSSLELGDSALYFCASSVDGTYEQYFGPGTRLTVT.

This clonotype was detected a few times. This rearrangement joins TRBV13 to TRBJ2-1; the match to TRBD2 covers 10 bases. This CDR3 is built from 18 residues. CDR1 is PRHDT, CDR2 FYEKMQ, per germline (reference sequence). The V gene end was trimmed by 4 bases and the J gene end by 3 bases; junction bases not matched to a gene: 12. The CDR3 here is CASSSPREREGHYNEQFF. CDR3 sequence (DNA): TGTGCCAGCAGCTCCCCTCGGGAGCGGGAGGGCCACTACAATGAGCAGTTCTTC.

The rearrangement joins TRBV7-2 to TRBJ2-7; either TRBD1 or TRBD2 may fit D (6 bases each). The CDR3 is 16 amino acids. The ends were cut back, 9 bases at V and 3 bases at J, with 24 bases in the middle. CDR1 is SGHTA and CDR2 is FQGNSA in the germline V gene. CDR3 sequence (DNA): TGTGCCAGTCGGAACGGGGGCGACTACCCGAGCTACGAGCAGTACTTC. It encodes CASRNGGDYPSYEQYF.

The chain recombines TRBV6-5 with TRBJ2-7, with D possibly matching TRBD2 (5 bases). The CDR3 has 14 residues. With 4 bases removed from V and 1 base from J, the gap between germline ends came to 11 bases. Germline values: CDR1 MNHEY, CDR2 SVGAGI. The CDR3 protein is CASSSPLGSYEQYF. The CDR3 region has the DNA TGTGCCAGCAGTTCCCCACTAGGGTCCTACGAGCAGTACTTC.

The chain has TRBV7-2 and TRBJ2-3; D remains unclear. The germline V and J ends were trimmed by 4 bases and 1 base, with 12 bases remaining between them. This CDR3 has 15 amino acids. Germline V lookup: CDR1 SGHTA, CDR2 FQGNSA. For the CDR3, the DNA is TGTGCCAGCAGCTCGTACATGGATCGCACAGATACGCAGTATTTT. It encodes CASSSYMDRTDTQYF. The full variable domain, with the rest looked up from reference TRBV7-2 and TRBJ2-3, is GAGVSQSPSNKVTEKGKDVELRCDPISGHTALYWYRQSLGQGLEFLIYFQGNSAPDKSGLPSDRFSAERTGGSVSTLTIQRTQQEDSAVYLCASSSYMDRTDTQYFGPGTRLTVL.

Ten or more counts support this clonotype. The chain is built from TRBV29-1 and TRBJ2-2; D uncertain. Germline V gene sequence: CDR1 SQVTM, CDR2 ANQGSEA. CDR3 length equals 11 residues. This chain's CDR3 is CSARNTGELFF. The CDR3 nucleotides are TGCAGTGCTCGTAACACCGGGGAGCTGTTTTTT.

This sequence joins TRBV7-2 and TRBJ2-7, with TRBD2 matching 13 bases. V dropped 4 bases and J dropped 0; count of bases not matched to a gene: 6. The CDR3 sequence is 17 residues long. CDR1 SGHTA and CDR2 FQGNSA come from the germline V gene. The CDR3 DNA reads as TGTGCCAGCAGCTACGGACTAGCGGGGGTGCTCTCCTACGAGCAGTACTTC. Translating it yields CASSYGLAGVLSYEQYF.

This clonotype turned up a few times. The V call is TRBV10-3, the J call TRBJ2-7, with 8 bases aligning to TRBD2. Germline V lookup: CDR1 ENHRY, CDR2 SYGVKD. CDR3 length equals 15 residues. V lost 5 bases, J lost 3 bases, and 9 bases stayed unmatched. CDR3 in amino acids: CAISTLAGSIYEQYF. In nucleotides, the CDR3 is TGTGCCATCAGTACCTTAGCGGGATCTATCTACGAGCAGTACTTC.

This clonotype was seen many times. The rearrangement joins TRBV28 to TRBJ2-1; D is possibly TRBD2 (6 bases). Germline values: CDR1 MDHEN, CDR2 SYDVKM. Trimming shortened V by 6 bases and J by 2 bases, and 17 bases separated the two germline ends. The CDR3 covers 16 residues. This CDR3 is CASRNYRDWAYNEQFF. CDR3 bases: TGTGCCAGCAGGAACTACCGGGACTGGGCCTACAATGAGCAGTTCTTC.

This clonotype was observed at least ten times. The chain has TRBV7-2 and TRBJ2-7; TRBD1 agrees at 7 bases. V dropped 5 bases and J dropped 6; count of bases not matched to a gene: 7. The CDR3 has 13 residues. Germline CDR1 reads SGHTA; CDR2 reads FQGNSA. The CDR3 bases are TGTGCCAGCAGCGAACAGGGGTCCGTCGAGCAGTACTTC. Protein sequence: CASSEQGSVEQYF.

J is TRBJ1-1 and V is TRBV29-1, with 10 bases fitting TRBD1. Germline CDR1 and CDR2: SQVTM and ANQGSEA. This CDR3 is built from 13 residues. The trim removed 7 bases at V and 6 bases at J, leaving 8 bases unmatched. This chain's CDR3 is CSDYRDRGPEAFF. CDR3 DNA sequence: TGCAGCGACTACCGGGACAGGGGACCTGAAGCTTTCTTT.

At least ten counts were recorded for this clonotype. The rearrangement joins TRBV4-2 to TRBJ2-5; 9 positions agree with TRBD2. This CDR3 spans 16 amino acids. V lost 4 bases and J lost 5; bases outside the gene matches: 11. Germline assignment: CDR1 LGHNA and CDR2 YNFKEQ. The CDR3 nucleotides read TGTGCCAGCAGCCTGACCGCCGGGACTAGCTTTGAGACCCAGTACTTC. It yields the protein CASSLTAGTSFETQYF.

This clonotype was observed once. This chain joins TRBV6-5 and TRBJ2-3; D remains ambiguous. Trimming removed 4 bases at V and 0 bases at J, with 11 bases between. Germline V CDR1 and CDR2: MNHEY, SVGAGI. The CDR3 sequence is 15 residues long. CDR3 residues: CASSFQPDSTDTQYF. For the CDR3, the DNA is TGTGCCAGCAGTTTCCAACCGGACAGCACAGATACGCAGTATTTT.

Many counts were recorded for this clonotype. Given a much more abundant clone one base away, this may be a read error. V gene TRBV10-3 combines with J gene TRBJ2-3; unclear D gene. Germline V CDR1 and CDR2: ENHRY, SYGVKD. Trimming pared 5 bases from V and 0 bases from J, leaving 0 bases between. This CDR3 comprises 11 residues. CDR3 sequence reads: CAISSTDTQYF. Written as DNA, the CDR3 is TGTGCCATCAGTAGCACAGATACGCAGTATTTT.

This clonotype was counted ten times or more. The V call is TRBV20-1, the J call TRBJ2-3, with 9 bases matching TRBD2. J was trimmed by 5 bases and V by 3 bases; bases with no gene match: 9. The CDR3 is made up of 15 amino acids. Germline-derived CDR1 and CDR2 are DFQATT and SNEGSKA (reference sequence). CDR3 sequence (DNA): TGCAGTGCTAGTCCCCTCAGCGGGAGGAGAGATACGCAGTATTTT. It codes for CSASPLSGRRDTQYF.

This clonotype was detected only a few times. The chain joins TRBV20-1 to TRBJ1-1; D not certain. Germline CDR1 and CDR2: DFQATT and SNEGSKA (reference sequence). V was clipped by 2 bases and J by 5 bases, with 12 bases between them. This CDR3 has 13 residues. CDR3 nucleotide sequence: TGCAGTGCTAGATCAAGAATTGAGACTGAAGCTTTCTTT. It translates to CSARSRIETEAFF.

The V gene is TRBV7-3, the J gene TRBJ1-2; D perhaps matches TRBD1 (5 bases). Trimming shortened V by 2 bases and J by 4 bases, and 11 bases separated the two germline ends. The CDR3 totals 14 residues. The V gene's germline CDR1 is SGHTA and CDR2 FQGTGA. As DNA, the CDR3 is TGTGCCAGCAGCTTATCCGGGGGTAGCTATGGCTACACCTTC. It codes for CASSLSGGSYGYTF.

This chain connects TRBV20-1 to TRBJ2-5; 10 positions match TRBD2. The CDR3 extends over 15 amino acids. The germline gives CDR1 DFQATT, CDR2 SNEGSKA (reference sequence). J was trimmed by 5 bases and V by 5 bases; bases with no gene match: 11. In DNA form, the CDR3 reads TGCAGTGCTCCCTCGAGCGGGGGGGGTCAGGAGACCCAGTACTTC. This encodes CSAPSSGGGQETQYF.

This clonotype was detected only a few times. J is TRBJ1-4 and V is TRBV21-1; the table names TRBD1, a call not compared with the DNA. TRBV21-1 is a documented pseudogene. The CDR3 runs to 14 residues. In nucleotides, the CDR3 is TGTGCCAGCAGCAAATTGGGACGTGTGGAAAAACTGTTTTTT. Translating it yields CASSKLGRVEKLFF.

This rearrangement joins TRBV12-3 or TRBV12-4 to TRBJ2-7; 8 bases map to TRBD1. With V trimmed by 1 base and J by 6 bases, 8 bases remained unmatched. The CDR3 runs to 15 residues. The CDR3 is CASSLGGTGVREQYF. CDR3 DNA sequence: TGTGCCAGCAGTTTAGGCGGGACAGGAGTCCGCGAGCAGTACTTC.

The CDR3 sequence is CASAEAEYNEQFF. The DNA of the CDR3 is TGTGCCAGTGCCGAGGCGGAATACAATGAGCAGTTCTTC. The V call is TRBV19, the J call TRBJ2-1; D unclear. CDR1 and CDR2 from the germline V gene are LNHDA and SQIVND (reference sequence). V was trimmed by 8 bases and J by 4 bases, leaving 12 bases between them. This CDR3 is 13 amino acids long.

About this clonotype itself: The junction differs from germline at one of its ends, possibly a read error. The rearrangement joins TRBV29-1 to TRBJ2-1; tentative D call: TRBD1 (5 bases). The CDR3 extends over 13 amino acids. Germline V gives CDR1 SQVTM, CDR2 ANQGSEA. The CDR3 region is CSVEGVVHNEQFF. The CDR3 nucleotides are TGCAGCGTGGAAGGGGTAGTCCACAATGAGCAGTTCTTC.

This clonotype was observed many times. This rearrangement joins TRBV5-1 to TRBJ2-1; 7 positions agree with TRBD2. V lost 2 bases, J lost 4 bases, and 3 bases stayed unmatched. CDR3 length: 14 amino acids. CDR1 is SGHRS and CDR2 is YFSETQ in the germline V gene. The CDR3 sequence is CASSFPGGYNEQFF. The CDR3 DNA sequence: TGCGCCAGCAGCTTCCCCGGGGGGTACAATGAGCAGTTCTTC.

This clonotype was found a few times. In DNA, the CDR3 is TGCGCCAGCAGCCAACTGGCGGGACTGGAAGAGCAGTACTTC. As protein: CASSQLAGLEEQYF. The V call is TRBV4-1, the J call TRBJ2-7; D possibly corresponds to TRBD2 (6 bases). Trimming took off 2 bases at V and 7 bases at J, with 15 bases between the two ends. The germline CDR1 and CDR2 sequences are MGHRA and YSYEKL. This CDR3 contains 14 residues.

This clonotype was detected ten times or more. The CDR3: CSVAGGWSSYNEQFF. The CDR3 bases are TGCAGCGTTGCGGGGGGGTGGAGCTCCTACAATGAGCAGTTCTTC. The chain has TRBV29-1 and TRBJ2-1; TRBD2 aligns across 8 bases. This CDR3 has 15 residues. Germline trimming cut 4 bases from V and 0 bases from J; bases unmatched to any gene: 5. From germline, CDR1 is SQVTM and CDR2 ANQGSEA.

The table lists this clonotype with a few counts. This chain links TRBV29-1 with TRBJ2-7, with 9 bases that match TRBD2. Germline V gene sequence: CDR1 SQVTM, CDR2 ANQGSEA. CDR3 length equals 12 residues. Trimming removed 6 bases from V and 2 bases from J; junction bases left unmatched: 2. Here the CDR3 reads CSVSSGTYEQYF. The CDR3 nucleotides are TGCAGCGTCTCTAGCGGGACCTACGAGCAGTACTTC.

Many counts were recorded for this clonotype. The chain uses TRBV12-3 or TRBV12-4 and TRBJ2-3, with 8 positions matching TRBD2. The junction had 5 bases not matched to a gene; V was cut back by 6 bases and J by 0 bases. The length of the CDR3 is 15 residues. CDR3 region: CASRLAVSSTDTQYF. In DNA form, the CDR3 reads TGTGCCAGCAGACTAGCGGTCTCTAGCACAGATACGCAGTATTTT.

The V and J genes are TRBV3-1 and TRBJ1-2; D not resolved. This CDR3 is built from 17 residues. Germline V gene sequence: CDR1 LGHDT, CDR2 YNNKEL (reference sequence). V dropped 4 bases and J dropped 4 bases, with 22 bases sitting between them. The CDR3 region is CASSRKATIEGAYGYTF. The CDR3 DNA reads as TGTGCCAGCAGCCGAAAAGCCACAATAGAGGGAGCCTATGGCTACACCTTC. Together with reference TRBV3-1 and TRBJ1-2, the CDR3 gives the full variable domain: DTAVSQTPKYLVTQMGNDKSIKCEQNLGHDTMYWYKQDSKKFLKIMFSYNNKELIINETVPNRFSPKSPDKAHLNLHINSLELGDSAVYFCASSRKATIEGAYGYTFGSGTRLTVV.